This T cell receptor beta chain was documented in a study of graft-versus-host responses after intestinal transplantation (TCRdb year 2021). Study-level background: The transplants that recipients got were multivisceral, liver-intestinal, or isolated intestinal. A peak of at least 4% donor T cells among recipient peripheral blood mononuclear cells was the definition used for donor T cell macrochimerism. Rather than going through the commercial service, samples from three later patients were sequenced in-house on an Illumina MiSeq and processed with MiXCR. Every recipient was given anti-thymocyte globulin induction, then maintenance tacrolimus and steroids for around three years. To identify alloreactive clones, pre-transplant mixed lymphocyte reaction products were sequenced and then compared with unstimulated pre-transplant donor and recipient T cells. A cohort of some 24 intestinal transplant recipients, including one retransplant, was enrolled, and 3 patients lacking pretransplant specimens were excluded. After intestinal transplantation, graft-versus-host and host-versus-graft alloreactive T cell clones were followed in the graft, circulation and bone marrow using bulk TCR-beta CDR3 sequencing. Points the paper makes about the study in general: Peak levels of circulating GvH clones were associated with declines in HvG clones early after transplant. Patients with donor T cell macrochimerism had high GvH to HvG T cell clonal ratios in their allografts. Conclusions were limited by the relatively low number and heterogeneity of intestinal transplant patients. GvH clones were detected in recipient bone marrow, and some appeared earlier in ileal mucosa or blood, consistent with an intestinal mucosal origin.

V gives up 6 bases and J gives up 4 bases, and the segment between their germline ends measures 10 bases. The CDR3, cysteine through phenylalanine, is 12 amino acids long. CDR3 DNA is the only sequence kept; it has 36 bases, read in frame from the first base. The germline V gene yields SQVTM for CDR1 and ANQGSEA for CDR2. Libraries were constructed by the immunoSEQ multiplex PCR assay. For most patients, high-throughput TCR-beta CDR3 sequencing of genomic DNA was performed by Adaptive Biotechnologies. The original pipeline was this. Adaptive's ImmunoSEQ software was the source of the TCR sequencing data for roughly 19 patients, while three other patients were processed with MiXCR and VDJtools. CDR3 nucleotide sequences shared between donor and recipient were removed because their origin could not be assigned. Alloreactive clones required at least 2-fold expansion over unstimulated cells and minimum CFSE-low frequency of 0.002% (template counts) or 0.001% (read counts). Clones detected in sequenced pre-transplant spleen, lymph node, or MLR CFSE-low populations of the donor or recipient were defined as mappable. Cumulative frequency of alloreactive clones was calculated as a percentage of all sequences weighted by copy number. Entries here come from immuneACCESS through TCRdb and include only in-frame sequences with V and J called. Some clones fail to appear in such tables; in the studies checked, an unresolved V gene covers under half of the shortfall, and the cause of the remainder is unknown. D and trimming were read from the DNA, whereas the V and J calls and clone size are those reported in that table. The sample has tens of thousands of clones on record, around 90% of them singletons. The ten biggest clones cover under 2.5% of the sample.

Blood samples were collected up to 4 times in the first month after transplant and then at least monthly when available. Concerning this clone itself: This clone's antigen is unknown. No quality values exist for individual bases; no much larger clone is one base distant.

The rearrangement combines TRBV29-1 with TRBJ2-1, with the D gene not confidently named. This sequence originates from a human patient who received an intestinal transplant, so some T cells may come from the graft donor. The input for sequencing was PBMCs, taken around 320 days after intestinal transplant. This receptor carries the CDR3 CSVRASYNEQFF. The nucleotides are TGCAGCGTACGGGCCTCATACAATGAGCAGTTCTTC.